Shown below are 31 T cell receptor beta chains from a single sample sequenced in a study of blood T cell repertoires in COVID-19. The data were produced by immunoSEQ multiplex PCR, yet TCRdb's version contains in-frame clones alone and is incomplete. Of fewer than 250,000 clones in the sample, approximately 84% were seen once. What was sequenced was peripheral blood. The receptors stem from a woman aged 50 to 60 with active or convalescent COVID-19.

This chain links TRBV5-1 with TRBJ1-2; the D gene is possibly TRBD1 (5 bases). V dropped 6 bases and J dropped 1 base, with 13 bases sitting between them. Germline V lookup: CDR1 SGHRS, CDR2 YFSETQ. The CDR3 covers 14 residues. Here the CDR3 reads CASNEGASNYGYTF. The CDR3 DNA is TGCGCCAGCAATGAAGGGGCGAGTAACTATGGCTACACCTTC. The whole variable domain, remainder taken from reference TRBV5-1 and TRBJ1-2, is KAGVTQTPRYLIKTRGQQVTLSCSPISGHRSVSWYQQTPGQGLQFLFEYFSETQRNKGNFPGRFSGRQFSNSRSEMNVSTLELGDSALYLCASNEGASNYGYTFGSGTRLTVV.

This chain joins TRBV6-5 and TRBJ1-2; 9 bases agree with TRBD1. After removal of 0 bases from V and 5 bases from J, the junction contained 4 bases not matched to a gene. From germline, CDR1 is MNHEY and CDR2 SVGAGI. The CDR3 length is 15 residues. CDR3 loop: CASSYSPTGGYGYTF. CDR3 DNA: TGTGCCAGCAGTTACTCACCGACAGGGGGATATGGCTACACCTTC.

The chain employs TRBV28 and TRBJ2-7; D uncertain. The CDR3 totals 11 residues. The germline V and J ends were trimmed by 5 bases and 3 bases, with 5 bases remaining between them. The germline V gene encodes CDR1 MDHEN and CDR2 SYDVKM. Here the CDR3 reads CASSLNYEQYF. Here the CDR3 DNA reads TGTGCCAGCAGTCTTAACTACGAGCAGTACTTC.

This chain links TRBV3-1 (or the pseudogene TRBV3-2) with TRBJ1-1; D might be TRBD1 (5 bases). The CDR3 is made up of 12 amino acids. Germline V gene lookup returns CDR1 LGHDT and CDR2 YNNKEL (reference sequence). V lost 1 base and J lost 11, with 11 bases in between. In nucleotides, the CDR3 is TGTGCCAGCAGCCAAGCCGACAGCTTGGCTTTCTTT. It specifies CASSQADSLAFF.

The chain recombines TRBV11-2 with TRBJ1-1, with 8 nucleotides matching TRBD1. The CDR3 consists of 13 residues. The ends lost 5 bases at V and 10 bases at J; junction bases unmatched: 9. The germline CDR1 and CDR2 sequences are SGHAT and FQNNGV. The CDR3 loop reads CASSASGQGGAFF. For the CDR3, the DNA is TGTGCCAGCAGCGCCTCCGGACAGGGCGGAGCTTTCTTT.

The chain carries TRBV2 and TRBJ1-1, with a tentative D call TRBD1 (6 bases). V shed 4 bases and J shed 1 base, with 13 bases lying between them. In germline, CDR1 is SNHLY, CDR2 FYNNEI. CDR3 length: 15 residues. The CDR3 sequence is CASSAAGTKNTEAFF. The DNA for the CDR3 is TGTGCCAGCAGTGCAGCAGGGACAAAGAACACTGAAGCTTTCTTT.

The chain links TRBV4-2 to TRBJ2-1, with 10 nucleotides matching TRBD2. The germline gives CDR1 LGHNA, CDR2 YNFKEQ. This CDR3 spans 15 amino acids. Trimming took 3 bases from V and 6 from J; bases not matched to a gene: 5. CDR3 coding DNA: TGTGCCAGCAGCCAGCGACTAGCGGGTTCCAATGAGCAGTTCTTC. It specifies CASSQRLAGSNEQFF.

This clone was detected once. The chain has TRBV3-1 (or the pseudogene TRBV3-2) and TRBJ1-2; TRBD1 aligns across 7 bases. This CDR3 contains 14 residues. V lost 4 bases to trimming and J lost 2 bases; unmatched junction nucleotides: 4. Germline V gene sequence: CDR1 LGHDT, CDR2 YNNKEL (reference sequence). The CDR3 nucleotides read TGTGCCAGCAGCCCCAGGGGGACAAACTATGGCTACACCTTC. The encoded protein is CASSPRGTNYGYTF.

The V call is TRBV5-1, the J call TRBJ1-1; perhaps TRBD1 as D (5 bases). There are 13 residues in the CDR3. Germline V lookup: CDR1 SGHRS, CDR2 YFSETQ. Between the trimmed V and J ends, which lost 6 bases and 0 bases, there was a span of 9 bases. The CDR3 region has the DNA TGCGCCAGCAAAAGGGGTGTGAACACTGAAGCTTTCTTT. Translation: CASKRGVNTEAFF. The full variable domain, rest sourced from reference TRBV5-1 and TRBJ1-1, is KAGVTQTPRYLIKTRGQQVTLSCSPISGHRSVSWYQQTPGQGLQFLFEYFSETQRNKGNFPGRFSGRQFSNSRSEMNVSTLELGDSALYLCASKRGVNTEAFFGQGTRLTVV.

This clone was seen once. The chain joins TRBV12-3 or TRBV12-4 to TRBJ1-2; D gene unclear. The CDR3 totals 13 residues. V was shortened by 5 bases and J by 1 base, with 8 bases between the two germline ends. This CDR3 is CASSPDINYGYTF. CDR3 coding DNA: TGTGCCAGCAGTCCCGACATTAACTATGGCTACACCTTC.

Note on this clone: The same CDR3 also results from other DNA sequences found in this sample. This chain connects TRBV28 to TRBJ1-2, with D perhaps TRBD1 (5 bases). Trimming took off 3 bases at V and 4 bases at J, with 9 bases between the two ends. The CDR3 contains 13 residues. Germline V gene lookup returns CDR1 MDHEN and CDR2 SYDVKM. In DNA, the CDR3 is TGTGCCAGCAGTTTGGGGCAGTCCTATGGCTACACCTTC. Translation gives CASSLGQSYGYTF.

The rearrangement links TRBV2 to TRBJ2-5; D is ambiguous. The V end lost 0 bases, the J end lost 8 bases, and 7 bases lay between the germline ends. Germline values: CDR1 SNHLY, CDR2 FYNNEI. The CDR3 extends over 12 amino acids. The CDR3 DNA is TGTGCCAGCAGTGAAGCGGAGTTCACCCAGTACTTC. This translates into CASSEAEFTQYF.

The chain uses TRBV18 and TRBJ1-1, with 7 positions matching TRBD1. CDR3 length: 13 amino acids. Trimming removed 9 bases from V and 2 bases from J; junction bases left unmatched: 6. The germline gives CDR1 KGHSH, CDR2 LQKENI. The CDR3 sequence is CASKQGTNTEAFF. In DNA form, the CDR3 reads TGTGCCAGTAAACAGGGGACCAACACTGAAGCTTTCTTT.

V and J are TRBV5-6 and TRBJ1-1; possibly TRBD1 for D (5 bases). There are 14 residues in the CDR3. Germline V gene sequence: CDR1 SGHDT, CDR2 YYEEEE. V lost 0 bases and J 4 bases, leaving 10 bases between the germline ends. The CDR3 here is CASSLVAGGTEAFF. The DNA for the CDR3 is TGTGCCAGCAGCTTGGTGGCGGGGGGCACTGAAGCTTTCTTT.

This chain links TRBV11-2 with TRBJ2-6, with D unclear. Germline values: CDR1 SGHAT, CDR2 FQNNGV. This CDR3 spans 15 amino acids. Trimming pared 2 bases from V and 1 base from J, leaving 6 bases between. CDR3 sequence: CASSLLRSGANVLTF. The CDR3 DNA reads as TGTGCCAGCAGCTTACTTCGTTCTGGGGCCAACGTCCTGACTTTC.

The gene calls are TRBV29-1 and TRBJ2-3, with D possibly TRBD2 on 7 matching bases. Trimming cost V 5 bases and J 6 bases, with 18 bases left between them. CDR1 and CDR2 (germline): SQVTM, ANQGSEA. The CDR3 has 14 amino acids. Here the CDR3 DNA reads TGCAGCGTTCCGGGGGCTAGCGGAGGGGATACGCAGTATTTT. Its translation: CSVPGASGGDTQYF.

The chain joins TRBV18 to TRBJ1-2; D not certain. Germline V lookup: CDR1 KGHSH, CDR2 LQKENI. The CDR3 contains 14 residues. V dropped 0 bases and J dropped 0 bases, with 5 bases sitting between them. This CDR3 is CASSPPHPNYGYTF. The CDR3 bases are TGTGCCAGCTCACCACCACATCCTAACTATGGCTACACCTTC.

V usage is TRBV2 and J usage is TRBJ1-1; D is undetermined. CDR3 length equals 14 residues. Germline V gene lookup returns CDR1 SNHLY and CDR2 FYNNEI. V was trimmed by 4 bases and J by 3 bases, leaving 12 bases between them. The CDR3: CASSASGKDTEAFF. CDR3 DNA sequence: TGTGCCAGCAGTGCTTCGGGGAAAGACACTGAAGCTTTCTTT.

This sequence joins TRBV29-1 and TRBJ2-7; D uncertain. The CDR3 has 12 residues. Trimming shortened V by 3 bases and J by 0 bases, and 6 bases separated the two germline ends. Germline V gene sequence: CDR1 SQVTM, CDR2 ANQGSEA. CDR3 residues: CSVERSSYEQYF. In DNA form, the CDR3 reads TGCAGCGTTGAGAGGAGCTCCTACGAGCAGTACTTC.

The chain joins TRBV20-1 to TRBJ1-2; D remains unclear. V lost 3 bases to trimming and J lost 5 bases, with 10 bases between them. Per the germline V gene, CDR1 is DFQATT and CDR2 is SNEGSKA (reference sequence). This CDR3 is built from 12 residues. The CDR3 DNA follows: TGCAGTGCTAGTGGGCACGCATATGGCTACACCTTC. Protein product: CSASGHAYGYTF.

V gene TRBV11-2 combines with J gene TRBJ2-2, with 7 positions matching TRBD1. The CDR3 loop spans 14 amino acids. Germline V gene sequence: CDR1 SGHAT, CDR2 FQNNGV. Germline trimming cut 1 base from V and 7 bases from J; bases unmatched to any gene: 3. CDR3 sequence (DNA): TGTGCCAGCAGCTTAGGACAGGGACGCGGGGAGCTGTTTTTT. It translates to CASSLGQGRGELFF.

The chain joins TRBV5-1 to TRBJ2-2; 7 bases agree with TRBD1. Trimming removed 0 bases from V and 4 bases from J; junction bases left unmatched: 3. The CDR3 has 15 amino acids. Per the germline V gene, CDR1 is SGHRS and CDR2 is YFSETQ. CDR3 nucleotide sequence: TGCGCCAGCAGCTTGGCAGACAGGGCCACCGGGGAGCTGTTTTTT. The encoded protein is CASSLADRATGELFF.

This chain connects TRBV19 to TRBJ2-3, with a weak D call TRBD2 (5 bases). The CDR3 is 16 amino acids. Deletions cut 2 bases from V and 0 bases from J, with 12 bases between. Germline V gene data show CDR1 as LNHDA and CDR2 as SQIVND (reference sequence). CDR3 sequence: CASSILASTSTDTQYF. Written as DNA, the CDR3 is TGTGCCAGTAGTATACTGGCTAGCACAAGCACAGATACGCAGTATTTT.

The genes are TRBV28 and TRBJ2-3, with TRBD1 matching 11 bases. Germline CDR1 is MDHEN and CDR2 is SYDVKM. This CDR3 contains 14 residues. V lost 7 bases, J lost 3 bases, and 3 bases stayed unmatched. CDR3 bases: TGTGCCAGCACCGGGACAGGGGGGACAGATACGCAGTATTTT. Protein product: CASTGTGGTDTQYF.

The V gene is TRBV10-3, the J gene TRBJ2-2; 8 nucleotides align to TRBD2. Germline V lookup: CDR1 ENHRY, CDR2 SYGVKD. The CDR3 totals 15 residues. With V trimmed by 3 bases and J by 9 bases, 9 bases remained unmatched. CDR3 coding DNA: TGTGCCATCAGTGAAGCGGGAGCGATTAGACGGGAGCTGTTTTTT. It specifies CAISEAGAIRRELFF.

The chain uses TRBV10-2 and TRBJ2-7; 7 bases are a match to TRBD2. With 2 bases clipped from V and 3 bases from J, the junction kept 4 bases outside the gene matches. CDR1 and CDR2 from the germline V gene are WSHSY and SAAADI. The CDR3 totals 14 residues. CDR3 DNA: TGCGCCAGCAGTGAGAATGCGGGAGTCTACGAGCAGTACTTC. Translated: CASSENAGVYEQYF.

The chain recombines TRBV28 with TRBJ2-2; no firm D call. Per germline, CDR1 MDHEN and CDR2 SYDVKM. The CDR3 contains 13 residues. V was trimmed by 4 bases and J by 5 bases, leaving 8 bases between them. Written as DNA, the CDR3 is TGTGCCAGCAGTTCCTCAGTAACCGGGGAGCTGTTTTTT. This gives the protein CASSSSVTGELFF.

Of note for this clone: An end of the junction does not agree with germline; a read error may underlie this. The CDR3 DNA reads as TGTGCCAGCAGTCAAGGGGCCCAAGAGACCCAGTACTTC. Translated: CASSQGAQETQYF. The chain recombines TRBV3-1 (or the pseudogene TRBV3-2) with TRBJ2-5, with D maybe TRBD1 (5 bases). The CDR3 spans 13 residues. In germline, CDR1 is LGHDT, CDR2 YNNKEL (reference sequence).

The chain is built from TRBV6-1 and TRBJ1-3; D possibly corresponds to TRBD1 (6 bases). The germline V gene encodes CDR1 MNHNS and CDR2 SASEGT. The CDR3 extends over 15 amino acids. Trimming took 0 bases from V and 2 from J, leaving 8 bases between them. This CDR3 is CASSEATGTGNTIYF. The CDR3 nucleotides are TGTGCCAGCAGTGAAGCCACAGGGACTGGAAACACCATATATTTT.

This clone was seen only a few times. The genes are TRBV28 and TRBJ1-6, with D uncertain. CDR1 is MDHEN, CDR2 SYDVKM, per germline. The CDR3 consists of 13 residues. V lost 6 bases, J lost 11 bases, and 14 bases lay in between. The DNA of the CDR3 is TGTGCCAGCAGCCTAGGACTGGGCCCACCCCTCCACTTT. Translating gives CASSLGLGPPLHF.

Here the CDR3 reads CASSLVAGATYEQYF. The CDR3 nucleotides read TGCGCCAGCAGCTTGGTCGCGGGGGCCACCTACGAGCAGTACTTC. The chain recombines TRBV5-1 with TRBJ2-7; possibly TRBD2 for D (7 bases). V lost 0 bases and J 2 bases, leaving 12 bases between the germline ends. The germline V gene encodes CDR1 SGHRS and CDR2 YFSETQ. CDR3 length: 15 amino acids.